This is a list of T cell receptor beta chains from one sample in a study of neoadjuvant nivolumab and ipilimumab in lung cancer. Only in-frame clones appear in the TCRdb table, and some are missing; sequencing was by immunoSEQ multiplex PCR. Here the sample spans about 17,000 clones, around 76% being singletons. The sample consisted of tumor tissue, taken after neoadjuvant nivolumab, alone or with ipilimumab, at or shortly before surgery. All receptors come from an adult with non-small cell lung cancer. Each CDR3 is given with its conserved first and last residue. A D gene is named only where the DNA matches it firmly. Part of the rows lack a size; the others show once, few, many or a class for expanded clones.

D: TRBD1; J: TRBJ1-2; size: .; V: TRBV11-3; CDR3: CASSSDGQGRGYTF; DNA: TGTGCCAGCAGCTCCGACGGACAGGGGAGGGGCTACACCTTC
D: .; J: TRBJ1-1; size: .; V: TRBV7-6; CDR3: CASSPDMNTEAFF; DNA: TGTGCCAGCAGCCCAGATATGAACACTGAAGCTTTCTTT
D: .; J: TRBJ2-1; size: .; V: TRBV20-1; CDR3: CSARDLDEQFF; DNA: TGCAGTGCTAGAGATCTCGATGAGCAGTTCTTC
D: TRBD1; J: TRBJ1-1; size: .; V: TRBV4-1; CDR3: CASSHPGQDTEAFF; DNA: TGCGCCAGCAGCCACCCAGGACAGGACACTGAAGCTTTCTTT
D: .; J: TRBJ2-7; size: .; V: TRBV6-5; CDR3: CASSYSMERQDYEQYF; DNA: TGTGCCAGCAGTTACTCGATGGAGAGACAGGACTACGAGCAGTACTTC
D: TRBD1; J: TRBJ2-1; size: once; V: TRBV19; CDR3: CASSIAPTGTDNEQFF; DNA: TGTGCCAGTAGTATAGCTCCGACAGGGACCGACAATGAGCAGTTCTTC
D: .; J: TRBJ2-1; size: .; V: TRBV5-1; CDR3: CASSGGRAGSYNEQFF; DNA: TGCGCCAGCAGCGGTGGAAGGGCGGGCTCCTACAATGAGCAGTTCTTC
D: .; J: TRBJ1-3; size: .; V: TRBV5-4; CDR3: CASSLAPDRSSGNTIYF; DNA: TGTGCCAGCAGCTTGGCCCCGGACCGGAGCTCTGGAAACACCATATATTTT
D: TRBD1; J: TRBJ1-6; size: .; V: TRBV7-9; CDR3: CASSLDAGQGNSPLHF; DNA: TGTGCCAGCAGCTTAGATGCGGGACAGGGGAATTCACCCCTCCACTTT
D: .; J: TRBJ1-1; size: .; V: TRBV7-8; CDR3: CASSFERAMNTEAFF; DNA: TGTGCCAGCAGCTTCGAGAGGGCTATGAACACTGAAGCTTTCTTT
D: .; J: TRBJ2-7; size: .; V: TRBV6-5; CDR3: CASSYTRPGYEQYF; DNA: TGTGCCAGCAGTTACACTAGACCCGGCTACGAGCAGTACTTC
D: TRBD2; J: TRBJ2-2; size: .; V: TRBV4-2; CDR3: CASSQGLAVTGELFF; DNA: TGTGCCAGCAGCCAGGGACTAGCGGTCACCGGGGAGCTGTTTTTT
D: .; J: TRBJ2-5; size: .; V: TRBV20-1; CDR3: CSARAPETQYF; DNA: TGCAGTGCTAGAGCTCCAGAGACCCAGTACTTC
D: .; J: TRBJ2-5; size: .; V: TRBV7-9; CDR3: CASSSPYQETQYF; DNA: TGTGCCAGCAGCTCCCCCTACCAAGAGACCCAGTACTTC
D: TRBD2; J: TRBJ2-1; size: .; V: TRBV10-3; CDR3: CAIRDDGTSGSNEQFF; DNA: TGTGCCATCAGGGATGACGGGACTAGCGGTTCCAATGAGCAGTTCTTC
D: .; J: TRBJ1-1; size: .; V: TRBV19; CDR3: CASSRPKITLMNTEAFF; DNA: TGTGCCAGTAGTCGCCCGAAAATAACCCTCATGAACACTGAAGCTTTCTTT
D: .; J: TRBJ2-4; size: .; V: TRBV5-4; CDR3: CASSSRQALAKNIQYF; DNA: TGTGCCAGCAGCTCTAGACAGGCGCTAGCCAAAAACATTCAGTACTTC
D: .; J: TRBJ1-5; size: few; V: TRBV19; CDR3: CASTPGSWGMSPQHF; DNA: TGTGCCAGTACCCCAGGGAGCTGGGGAATGTCGCCCCAGCATTTT
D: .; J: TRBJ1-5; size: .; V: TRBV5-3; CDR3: CARSQQGSQPQHF; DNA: TGTGCCAGAAGCCAACAGGGATCCCAGCCCCAGCATTTT
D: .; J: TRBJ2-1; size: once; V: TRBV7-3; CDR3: CASSQTGSIRGYNEQFF; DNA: TGTGCCAGCAGCCAGACAGGTTCCATTCGGGGCTACAATGAGCAGTTCTTC
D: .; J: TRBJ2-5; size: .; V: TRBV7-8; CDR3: CASSQLGAGETQYF; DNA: TGTGCCAGCAGCCAACTAGGGGCAGGAGAGACCCAGTACTTC
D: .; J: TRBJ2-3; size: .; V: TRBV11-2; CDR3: CASSLGETGTFYTDTQYF; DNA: TGTGCCAGCAGCTTAGGGGAAACCGGGACATTTTACACAGATACGCAGTATTTT
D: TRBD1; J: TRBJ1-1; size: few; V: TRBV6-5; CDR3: CASSPLGQGAPEAFF; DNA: TGTGCCAGCAGTCCCCTCGGACAGGGGGCCCCTGAAGCTTTCTTT
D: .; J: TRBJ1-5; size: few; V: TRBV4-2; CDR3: CASSQDGAAFNQPQHF; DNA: TGTGCCAGCAGCCAAGATGGGGCCGCATTCAATCAGCCCCAGCATTTT
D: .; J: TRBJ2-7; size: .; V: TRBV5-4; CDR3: CASSSRDTPYEQYF; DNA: TGTGCCAGCAGCTCGCGGGACACCCCATACGAGCAGTACTTC
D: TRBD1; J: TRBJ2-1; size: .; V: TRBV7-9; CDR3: CASSSGTGITYNEQFF; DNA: TGTGCCAGCAGCTCCGGGACAGGGATCACCTACAATGAGCAGTTCTTC
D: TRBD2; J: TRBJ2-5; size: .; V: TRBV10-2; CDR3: CASSEWGGEQETQYF; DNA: TGCGCCAGCAGTGAGTGGGGGGGGGAACAAGAGACCCAGTACTTC
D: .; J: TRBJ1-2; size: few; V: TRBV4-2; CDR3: CASSQDASGVYGYTF; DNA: TGTGCCAGCAGCCAAGACGCCTCAGGGGTATATGGCTACACCTTC
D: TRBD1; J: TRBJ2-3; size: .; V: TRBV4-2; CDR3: CASSQGQGESHTDTQYF; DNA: TGTGCCAGCAGCCAAGGGCAGGGGGAGTCCCACACAGATACGCAGTATTTT
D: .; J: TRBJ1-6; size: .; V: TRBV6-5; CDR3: CASSYSKQGGNSPLHF; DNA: TGTGCCAGCAGTTACTCGAAGCAGGGTGGTAATTCACCCCTCCACTTT
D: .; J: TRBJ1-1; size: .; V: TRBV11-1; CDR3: CASSLSTRDSTEAFF; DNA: TGTGCCAGCAGCTTATCTACACGGGACTCGACTGAAGCTTTCTTT
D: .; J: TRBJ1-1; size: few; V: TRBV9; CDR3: CASSVGDGQAFF; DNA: TGTGCCAGCAGCGTAGGGGATGGCCAGGCTTTCTTT
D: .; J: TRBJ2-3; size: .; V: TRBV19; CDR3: CASSIETFTDTQYF; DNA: TGTGCCAGTAGTATAGAAACCTTCACAGATACGCAGTATTTT
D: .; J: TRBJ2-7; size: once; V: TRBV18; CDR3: CASSPSSYEQYF; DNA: TGTGCCAGCTCCCCCAGCTCCTACGAGCAGTACTTC
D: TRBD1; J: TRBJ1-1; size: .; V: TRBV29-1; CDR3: CSVRGRQSGQGNTEAFF; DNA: TGCAGCGTCCGGGGGCGACAGTCGGGACAGGGGAACACTGAAGCTTTCTTT
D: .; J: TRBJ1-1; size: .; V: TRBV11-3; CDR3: CASSSGTVNTEAFF; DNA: TGTGCCAGCAGCTCCGGGACGGTGAACACTGAAGCTTTCTTT
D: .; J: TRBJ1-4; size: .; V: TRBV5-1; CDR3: CASSPGRTATNEKLFF; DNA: TGCGCCAGCAGCCCCGGACGGACAGCAACTAATGAAAAACTGTTTTTT
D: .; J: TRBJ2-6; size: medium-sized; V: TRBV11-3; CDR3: CASSTRQSGLSGANVLTF; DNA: TGTGCCAGCAGCACACGACAGTCAGGTCTCTCTGGGGCCAACGTCCTGACTTTC
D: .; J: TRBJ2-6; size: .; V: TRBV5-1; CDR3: CASSLDRVPGANVLTF; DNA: TGCGCCAGCAGCTTGGACAGGGTTCCTGGGGCCAACGTCCTGACTTTC
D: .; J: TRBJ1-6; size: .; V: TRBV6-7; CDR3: CAHTLRGRALHF; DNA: TGTGCCCACACCTTACGGGGTAGGGCCCTCCACTTT
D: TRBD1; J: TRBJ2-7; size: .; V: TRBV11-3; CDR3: CASSPGQGAENEQYF; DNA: TGTGCCAGCAGCCCGGGACAGGGGGCCGAGAACGAGCAGTACTTC